The sequence of this T cell receptor beta chain was determined in a study of cytomegalovirus exposure and HLA in healthy donors. The CDR3 extends over 13 amino acids. The J segment lost 4 bases and the V segment lost 9 bases, leaving 6 bases of the junction unmatched. The germline gives CDR1 LNHDA, CDR2 SQIVND (reference sequence). Use of 60 Vbeta and 13 Jbeta primers characterized the PCR. TCRdb's copy holds only in-frame clones and misses some; the assay was immunoSEQ multiplex PCR. The table includes 55,000 to 65,000 clones, around 86% detected once. Study conclusions and caveats: Apart from CMV serostatus, no immune exposure information was available.

Notes on this clone: Its antigen remains unidentified.

The sequence was collected from a female donor in good health and CMV-seronegative. The rearrangement uses TRBV19 and TRBJ1-2, with TRBD1 matching 9 bases. Sequencing was carried out using PBMCs. CDR3 residues: CASLGQGPYGYTF. In DNA, the CDR3 is TGTGCCAGCCTTGGACAGGGGCCCTATGGCTACACCTTC.